Included here is one TCR beta chain sequence, with context. Nashville, Tennessee was home to all donors, who were Caucasian adults. This record belongs to a study of shared clonotypes between healthy human individuals. Assay: immunoSEQ multiplex PCR; the TCRdb copy retains only in-frame clones and omits some. The table includes some 2,500,000 clones, more than 85% detected once. The germline V gene encodes CDR1 SGHRS and CDR2 YFSETQ. The CDR3 loop spans 16 amino acids. V lost 4 bases and J lost 0; bases outside the gene matches: 1. Sample: naive CD4+ T cells from PBMCs. Subset noted: CD45RA+ positively selected. This sequence was found in a man aged 18 to 30 in good health. Some clones in this sample may be carry-over from other donors' samples. This chain links TRBV5-1 with TRBJ2-2; 12 bases map to TRBD2. The CDR3 region is CASSRLAGANTGELFF. CDR3 sequence (DNA): TGCGCCAGCAGCAGACTAGCGGGGGCGAACACCGGGGAGCTGTTTTTT.